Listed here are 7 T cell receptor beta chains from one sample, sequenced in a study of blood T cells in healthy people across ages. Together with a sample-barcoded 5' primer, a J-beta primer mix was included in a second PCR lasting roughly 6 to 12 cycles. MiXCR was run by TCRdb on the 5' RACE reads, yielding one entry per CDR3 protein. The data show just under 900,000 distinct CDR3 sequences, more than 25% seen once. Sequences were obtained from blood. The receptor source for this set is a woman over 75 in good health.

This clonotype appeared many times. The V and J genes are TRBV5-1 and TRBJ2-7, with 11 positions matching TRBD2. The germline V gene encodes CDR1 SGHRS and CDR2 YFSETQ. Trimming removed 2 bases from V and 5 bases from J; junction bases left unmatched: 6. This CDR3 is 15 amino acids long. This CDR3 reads CASSFFSGGAHEQYF. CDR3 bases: TGCGCCAGCAGCTTCTTTAGCGGGGGGGCCCACGAGCAGTACTTC. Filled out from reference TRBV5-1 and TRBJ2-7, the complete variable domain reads KAGVTQTPRYLIKTRGQQVTLSCSPISGHRSVSWYQQTPGQGLQFLFEYFSETQRNKGNFPGRFSGRQFSNSRSEMNVSTLELGDSALYLCASSFFSGGAHEQYFGPGTRLTVT.

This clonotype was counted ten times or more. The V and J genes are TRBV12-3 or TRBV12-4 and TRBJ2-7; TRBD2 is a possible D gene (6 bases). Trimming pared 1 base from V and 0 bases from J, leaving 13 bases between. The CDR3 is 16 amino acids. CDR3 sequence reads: CASSLVAGSRSYEQYF. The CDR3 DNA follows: TGTGCCAGCAGTTTAGTGGCGGGGTCTCGCTCCTACGAGCAGTACTTC.

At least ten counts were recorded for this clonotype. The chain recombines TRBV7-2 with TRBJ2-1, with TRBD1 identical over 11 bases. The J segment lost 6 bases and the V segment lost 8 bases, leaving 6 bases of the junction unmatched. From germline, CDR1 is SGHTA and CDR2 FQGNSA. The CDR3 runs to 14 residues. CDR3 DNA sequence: TGTGCCAGCCTAGGACAGGGGGCTGTCAATGAGCAGTTCTTC. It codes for CASLGQGAVNEQFF. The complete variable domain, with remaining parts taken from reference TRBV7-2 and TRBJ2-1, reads GAGVSQSPSNKVTEKGKDVELRCDPISGHTALYWYRQSLGQGLEFLIYFQGNSAPDKSGLPSDRFSAERTGGSVSTLTIQRTQQEDSAVYLCASLGQGAVNEQFFGPGTRLTVL.

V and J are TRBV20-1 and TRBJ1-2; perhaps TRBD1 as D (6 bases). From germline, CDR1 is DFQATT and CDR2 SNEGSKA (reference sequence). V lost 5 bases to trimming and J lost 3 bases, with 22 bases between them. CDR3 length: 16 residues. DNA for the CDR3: TGCAGTGCTTCCCTTAATGGGGGGGGCGCCTACTATGGCTACACCTTC. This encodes CSASLNGGGAYYGYTF.

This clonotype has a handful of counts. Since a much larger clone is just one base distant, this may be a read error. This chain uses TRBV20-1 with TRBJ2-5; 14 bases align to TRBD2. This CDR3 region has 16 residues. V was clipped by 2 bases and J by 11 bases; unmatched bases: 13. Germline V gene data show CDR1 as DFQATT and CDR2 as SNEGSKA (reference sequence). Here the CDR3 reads CSARLWTSGGFNEQYF. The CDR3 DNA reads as TGCAGTGCTAGACTGTGGACTAGCGGGGGGTTCAATGAGCAGTACTTC.

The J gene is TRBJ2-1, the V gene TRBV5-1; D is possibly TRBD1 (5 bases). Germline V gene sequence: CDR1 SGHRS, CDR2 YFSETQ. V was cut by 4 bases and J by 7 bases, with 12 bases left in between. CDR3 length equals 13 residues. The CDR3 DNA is TGCGCCAGCAGCGGCCAGGGCCAGAATGAGCAGTTCTTC. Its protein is CASSGQGQNEQFF. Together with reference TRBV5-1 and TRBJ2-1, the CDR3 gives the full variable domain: KAGVTQTPRYLIKTRGQQVTLSCSPISGHRSVSWYQQTPGQGLQFLFEYFSETQRNKGNFPGRFSGRQFSNSRSEMNVSTLELGDSALYLCASSGQGQNEQFFGPGTRLTVL.

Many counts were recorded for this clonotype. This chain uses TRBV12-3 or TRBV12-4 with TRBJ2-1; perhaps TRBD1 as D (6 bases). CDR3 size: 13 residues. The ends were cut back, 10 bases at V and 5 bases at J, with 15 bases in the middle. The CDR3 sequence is CAIPRGKNNEQFF. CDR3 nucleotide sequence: TGTGCCATCCCAAGGGGGAAAAACAATGAGCAGTTCTTC.